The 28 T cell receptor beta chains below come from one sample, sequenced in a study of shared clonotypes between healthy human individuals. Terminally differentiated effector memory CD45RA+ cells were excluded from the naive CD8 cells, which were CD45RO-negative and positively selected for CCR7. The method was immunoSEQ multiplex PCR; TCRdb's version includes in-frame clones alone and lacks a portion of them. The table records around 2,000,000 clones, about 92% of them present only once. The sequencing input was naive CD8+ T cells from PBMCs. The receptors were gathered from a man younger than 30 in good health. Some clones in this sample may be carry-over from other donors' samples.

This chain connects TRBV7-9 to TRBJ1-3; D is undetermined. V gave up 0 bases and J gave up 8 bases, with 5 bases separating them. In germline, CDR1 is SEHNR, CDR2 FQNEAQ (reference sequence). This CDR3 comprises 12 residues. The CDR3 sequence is CASSLAVDTIYF. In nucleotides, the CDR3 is TGTGCCAGCAGCTTAGCGGTAGACACCATATATTTT.

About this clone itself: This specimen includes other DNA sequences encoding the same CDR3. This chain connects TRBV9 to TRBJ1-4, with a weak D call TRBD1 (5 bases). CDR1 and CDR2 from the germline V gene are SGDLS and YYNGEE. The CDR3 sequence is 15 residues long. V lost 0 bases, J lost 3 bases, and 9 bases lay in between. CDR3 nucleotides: TGTGCCAGCAGCGTAGATAGACAGCCTAATGAAAAACTGTTTTTT. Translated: CASSVDRQPNEKLFF.

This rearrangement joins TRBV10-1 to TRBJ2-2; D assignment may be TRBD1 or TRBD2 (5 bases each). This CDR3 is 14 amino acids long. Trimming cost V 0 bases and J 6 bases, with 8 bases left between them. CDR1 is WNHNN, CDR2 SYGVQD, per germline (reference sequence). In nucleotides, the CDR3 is TGCGCCAGCAGTGAGTCGGGGGAGTCCGGGGAGCTGTTTTTT. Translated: CASSESGESGELFF.

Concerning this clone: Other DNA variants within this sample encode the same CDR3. The CDR3 DNA follows: TGCGCCAGCAGCCCCAGCAGAACTGATACGCAGTATTTT. Protein sequence: CASSPSRTDTQYF. This chain uses TRBV4-1 with TRBJ2-3, with D unclear. Germline CDR1 is MGHRA and CDR2 is YSYEKL. The CDR3 has 13 residues. Trimming took 4 bases from V and 6 from J, leaving 11 bases between them.

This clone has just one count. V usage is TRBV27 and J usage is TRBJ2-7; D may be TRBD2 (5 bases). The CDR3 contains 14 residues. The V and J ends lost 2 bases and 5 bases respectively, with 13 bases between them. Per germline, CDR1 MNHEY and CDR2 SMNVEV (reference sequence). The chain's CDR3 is CASSLVASLHEQYF. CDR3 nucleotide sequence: TGTGCCAGCAGTTTAGTGGCTAGCCTCCACGAGCAGTACTTC.

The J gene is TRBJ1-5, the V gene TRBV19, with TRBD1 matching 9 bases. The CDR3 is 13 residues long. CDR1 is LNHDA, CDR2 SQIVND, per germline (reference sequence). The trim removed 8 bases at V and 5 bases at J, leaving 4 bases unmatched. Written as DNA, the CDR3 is TGTGCCAGTTGGGGGACAGGGTATCAGCCCCAGCATTTT. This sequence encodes CASWGTGYQPQHF.

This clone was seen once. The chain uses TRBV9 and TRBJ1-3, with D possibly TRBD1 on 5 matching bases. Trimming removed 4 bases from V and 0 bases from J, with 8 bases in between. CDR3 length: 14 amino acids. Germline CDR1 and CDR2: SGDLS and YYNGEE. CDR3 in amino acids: CASSQGVSGNTIYF. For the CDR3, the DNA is TGTGCCAGCAGCCAGGGCGTCTCTGGAAACACCATATATTTT.

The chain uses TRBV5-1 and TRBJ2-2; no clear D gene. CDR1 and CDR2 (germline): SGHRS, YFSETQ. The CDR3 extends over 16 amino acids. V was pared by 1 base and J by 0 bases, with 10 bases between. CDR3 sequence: CASSLYLVANTGELFF. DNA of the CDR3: TGCGCCAGCAGCTTGTATCTAGTGGCGAACACCGGGGAGCTGTTTTTT.

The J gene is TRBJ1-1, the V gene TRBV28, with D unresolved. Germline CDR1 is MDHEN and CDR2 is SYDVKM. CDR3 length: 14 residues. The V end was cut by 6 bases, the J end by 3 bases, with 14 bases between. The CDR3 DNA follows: TGTGCCAGCAGCCCTATGGACGGTTACACTGAAGCTTTCTTT. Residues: CASSPMDGYTEAFF.

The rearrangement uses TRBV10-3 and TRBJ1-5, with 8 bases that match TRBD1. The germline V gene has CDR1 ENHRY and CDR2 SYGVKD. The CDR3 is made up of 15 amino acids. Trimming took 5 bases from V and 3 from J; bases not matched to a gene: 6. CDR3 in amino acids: CAISLTGEDNQPQHF. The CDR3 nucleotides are TGTGCCATCAGTCTGACAGGGGAAGACAATCAGCCCCAGCATTTT.

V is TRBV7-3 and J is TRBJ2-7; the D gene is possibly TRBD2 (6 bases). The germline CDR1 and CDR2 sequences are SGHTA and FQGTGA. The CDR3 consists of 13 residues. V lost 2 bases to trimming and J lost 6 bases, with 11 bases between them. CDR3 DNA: TGTGCCAGCAGCTTATCGCGGGGAAGCGAGCAGTACTTC. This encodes CASSLSRGSEQYF. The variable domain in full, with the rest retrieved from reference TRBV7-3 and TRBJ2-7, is GAGVSQTPSNKVTEKGKYVELRCDPISGHTALYWYRQSLGQGPEFLIYFQGTGAADDSGLPNDRFFAVRPEGSVSTLKIQRTERGDSAVYLCASSLSRGSEQYFGPGTRLTVT.

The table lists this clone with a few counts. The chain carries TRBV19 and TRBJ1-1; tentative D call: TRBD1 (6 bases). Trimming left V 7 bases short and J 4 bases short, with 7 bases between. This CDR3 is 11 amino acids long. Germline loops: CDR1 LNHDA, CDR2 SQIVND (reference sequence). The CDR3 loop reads CASIRGTEAFF. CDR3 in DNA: TGTGCCAGTATCAGGGGCACTGAAGCTTTCTTT.

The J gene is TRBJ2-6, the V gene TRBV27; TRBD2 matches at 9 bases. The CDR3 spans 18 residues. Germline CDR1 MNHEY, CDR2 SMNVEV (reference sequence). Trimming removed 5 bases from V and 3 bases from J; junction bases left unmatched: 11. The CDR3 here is CASSPPLAGTYGANVLTF. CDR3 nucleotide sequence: TGTGCCAGCAGTCCCCCCCTAGCGGGGACTTATGGGGCCAACGTCCTGACTTTC.

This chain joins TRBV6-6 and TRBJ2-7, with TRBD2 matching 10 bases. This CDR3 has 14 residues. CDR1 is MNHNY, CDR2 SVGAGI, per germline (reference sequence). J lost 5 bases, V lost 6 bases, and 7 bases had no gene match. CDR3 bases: TGTGCCAGCAGCCTAGCGGGAGAAGGGAACGAGCAGTACTTC. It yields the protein CASSLAGEGNEQYF.

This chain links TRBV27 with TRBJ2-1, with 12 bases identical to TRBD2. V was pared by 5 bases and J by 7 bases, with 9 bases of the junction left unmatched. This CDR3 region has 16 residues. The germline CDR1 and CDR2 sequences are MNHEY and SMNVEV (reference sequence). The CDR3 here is CASSPRLAGDLNEQFF. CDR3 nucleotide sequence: TGTGCCAGCAGTCCTAGACTAGCGGGAGACCTAAATGAGCAGTTCTTC.

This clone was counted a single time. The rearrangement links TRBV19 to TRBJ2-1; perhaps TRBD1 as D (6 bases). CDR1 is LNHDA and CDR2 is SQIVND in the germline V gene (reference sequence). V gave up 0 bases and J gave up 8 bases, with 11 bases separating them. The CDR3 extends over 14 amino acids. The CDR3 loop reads CASSIDLGGDEQFF. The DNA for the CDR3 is TGTGCCAGTAGTATAGATCTTGGGGGCGATGAGCAGTTCTTC.

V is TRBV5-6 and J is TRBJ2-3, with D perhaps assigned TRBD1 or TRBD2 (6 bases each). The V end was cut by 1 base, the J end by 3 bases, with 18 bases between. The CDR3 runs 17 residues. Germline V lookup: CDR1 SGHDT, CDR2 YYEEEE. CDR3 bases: TGTGCCAGCAGCTTGTGGGGGGCCATGGTTGTTACAGATACGCAGTATTTT. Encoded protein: CASSLWGAMVVTDTQYF. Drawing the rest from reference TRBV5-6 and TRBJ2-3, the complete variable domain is DAGVTQSPTHLIKTRGQQVTLRCSPKSGHDTVSWYQQALGQGPQFIFQYYEEEERQRGNFPDRFSGHQFPNYSSELNVNALLLGDSALYLCASSLWGAMVVTDTQYFGPGTRLTVL.

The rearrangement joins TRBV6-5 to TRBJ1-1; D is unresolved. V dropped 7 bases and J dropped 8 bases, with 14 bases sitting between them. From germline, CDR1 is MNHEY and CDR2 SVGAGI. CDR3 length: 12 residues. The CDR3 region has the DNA TGTGCCAGCACCAACGGCCCTAGCGAAGCTTTCTTT. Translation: CASTNGPSEAFF.

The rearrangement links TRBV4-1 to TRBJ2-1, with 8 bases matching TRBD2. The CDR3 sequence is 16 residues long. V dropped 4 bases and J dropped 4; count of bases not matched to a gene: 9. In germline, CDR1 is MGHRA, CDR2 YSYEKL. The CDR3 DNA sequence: TGCGCCAGCAGCCGTCTAAGCGGGAGTAAGTACAATGAGCAGTTCTTC. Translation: CASSRLSGSKYNEQFF.

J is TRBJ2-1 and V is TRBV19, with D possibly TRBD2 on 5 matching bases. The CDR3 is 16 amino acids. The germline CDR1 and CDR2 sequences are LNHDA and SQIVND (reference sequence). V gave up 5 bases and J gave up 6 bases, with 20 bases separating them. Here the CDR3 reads CASSPHREGLGNEQFF. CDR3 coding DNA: TGTGCCAGTAGTCCCCATAGAGAGGGCCTTGGCAATGAGCAGTTCTTC. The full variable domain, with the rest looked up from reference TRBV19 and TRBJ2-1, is DGGITQSPKYLFRKEGQNVTLSCEQNLNHDAMYWYRQDPGQGLRLIYYSQIVNDFQKGDIAEGYSVSREKKESFPLTVTSAQKNPTAFYLCASSPHREGLGNEQFFGPGTRLTVL.

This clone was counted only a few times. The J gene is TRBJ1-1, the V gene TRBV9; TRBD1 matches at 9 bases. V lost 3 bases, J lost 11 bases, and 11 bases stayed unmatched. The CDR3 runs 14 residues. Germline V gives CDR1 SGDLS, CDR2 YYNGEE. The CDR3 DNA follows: TGTGCCAGCAGCGCAAATGGACAGGGGAGTAGGGCTTTCTTT. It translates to CASSANGQGSRAFF.

For the CDR3, the DNA is TGTGCCAGCAGCTCCCCCGGCGCCTACAATGAGCAGTTCTTC. Its protein product is CASSSPGAYNEQFF. The gene calls are TRBV7-3 and TRBJ2-1; D gene unclear. There are 14 residues in the CDR3. The germline V gene has CDR1 SGHTA and CDR2 FQGTGA. With 4 bases removed from V and 2 bases from J, the gap between germline ends came to 9 bases.

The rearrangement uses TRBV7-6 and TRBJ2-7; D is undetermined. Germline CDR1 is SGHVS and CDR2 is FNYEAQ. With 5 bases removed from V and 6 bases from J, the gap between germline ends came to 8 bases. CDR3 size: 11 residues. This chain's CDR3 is CASSNGFEQYF. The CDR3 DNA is TGTGCCAGCAGCAATGGGTTCGAGCAGTACTTC.

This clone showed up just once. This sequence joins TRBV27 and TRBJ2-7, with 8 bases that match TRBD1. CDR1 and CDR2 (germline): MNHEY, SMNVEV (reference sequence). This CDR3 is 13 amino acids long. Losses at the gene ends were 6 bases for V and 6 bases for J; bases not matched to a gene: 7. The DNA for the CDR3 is TGTGCCAGCAGACTAGACAGGGGCGGCGAGCAGTACTTC. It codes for CASRLDRGGEQYF.

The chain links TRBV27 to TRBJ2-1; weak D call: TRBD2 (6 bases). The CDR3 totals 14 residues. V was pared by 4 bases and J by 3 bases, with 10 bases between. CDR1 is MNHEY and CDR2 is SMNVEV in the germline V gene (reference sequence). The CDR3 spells CASSSSDYYNEQFF. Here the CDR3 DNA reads TGTGCCAGCAGTTCTAGCGACTACTACAATGAGCAGTTCTTC.

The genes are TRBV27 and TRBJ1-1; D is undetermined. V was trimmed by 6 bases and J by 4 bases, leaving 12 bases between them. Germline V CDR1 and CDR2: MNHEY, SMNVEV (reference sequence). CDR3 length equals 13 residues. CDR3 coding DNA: TGTGCCAGCAGGCCTGGTGGAGCCACTGAAGCTTTCTTT. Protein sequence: CASRPGGATEAFF.

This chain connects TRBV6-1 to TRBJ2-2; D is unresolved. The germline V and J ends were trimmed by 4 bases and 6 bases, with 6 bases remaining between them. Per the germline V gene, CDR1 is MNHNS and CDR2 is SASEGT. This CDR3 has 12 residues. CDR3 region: CASSGTPGELFF. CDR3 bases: TGTGCCAGCAGTGGTACCCCCGGGGAGCTGTTTTTT.

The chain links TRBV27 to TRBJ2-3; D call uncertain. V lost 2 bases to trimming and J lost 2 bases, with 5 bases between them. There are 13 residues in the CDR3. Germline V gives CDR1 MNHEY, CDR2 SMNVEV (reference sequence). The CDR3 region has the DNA TGTGCCAGCAGTTTAGTCCCCACAGATACGCAGTATTTT. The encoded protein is CASSLVPTDTQYF.